These 27 T cell receptor beta chains were all obtained from the same sample, sequenced in a study of naive and memory T cell subsets. These receptors are not linked to any known antigen. Both TRBC1 and TRBC2 were covered by a beta constant-region primer of two equimolar oligonucleotides. Nested alpha and beta constant-region primers with the SP2 primer drove four PCR rounds on ligated cDNA. TCRdb re-analysed the UMI-ligation and nested PCR reads in MiXCR, keeping a single row per CDR3 protein. The top ten clones hold more than 0.11% of a sample with around 93,000 distinct CDR3 sequences, approximately 10% of them seen once. General study points: Possibly reflecting memory cells re-expressing CD45RA, a few larger clonotypes occurred in naive repertoires, especially CD8.

The sequencing sample was made of naive CD4+ T cells from blood. These receptors all come from a human donor in good health.

This clonotype was observed many times. The genes are TRBV20-1 and TRBJ2-1, with D perhaps matching TRBD2 (6 bases). Germline V lookup: CDR1 DFQATT, CDR2 SNEGSKA (reference sequence). The V and J ends lost 3 bases and 5 bases respectively, with 14 bases between them. The CDR3 is made up of 14 amino acids. CDR3 in amino acids: CSASPSRGDNEQFF. In DNA, the CDR3 is TGCAGTGCTAGTCCTAGTCGCGGGGACAATGAGCAGTTCTTC.

This clonotype was observed a few times. The V gene is TRBV6-2 or TRBV6-3, the J gene TRBJ1-1; a possible D gene is TRBD1 (5 bases). CDR3 length: 14 amino acids. V shed 9 bases and J shed 1 base, with 15 bases lying between them. In germline, CDR1 is MNHEY, CDR2 SVGEGT. CDR3 loop: CASHSQQGNTEAFF. CDR3 coding DNA: TGTGCCAGTCACTCACAGCAGGGGAACACTGAAGCTTTCTTT.

Many counts were recorded for this clonotype. The chain carries TRBV4-2 and TRBJ2-5; TRBD1 matches 9 bases. Germline CDR1 LGHNA, CDR2 YNFKEQ. The CDR3 is 17 amino acids. The V gene end was trimmed by 1 base and the J gene end by 0 bases; junction bases not matched to a gene: 6. In DNA form, the CDR3 reads TGTGCCAGCAGCCAAGGCGGGACAGGGACGTACCAAGAGACCCAGTACTTC. The encoded protein is CASSQGGTGTYQETQYF.

This clonotype showed up many times. In DNA form, the CDR3 reads TGTGCCAGTAGTATTGGAGACCGAACCTACGAGCAGTACTTC. Its protein product is CASSIGDRTYEQYF. The rearrangement joins TRBV19 to TRBJ2-7, with D hard to call. The CDR3 sequence is 14 residues long. Germline CDR1 and CDR2: LNHDA and SQIVND (reference sequence). Trimming shortened V by 3 bases and J by 2 bases, and 11 bases separated the two germline ends.

This clonotype has just a few counts. V and J are TRBV12-3 or TRBV12-4 and TRBJ2-1; 8 bases fit TRBD2. The CDR3 loop spans 14 amino acids. The junction had 8 bases not matched to a gene; V was cut back by 10 bases and J by 3 bases. The CDR3 nucleotides read TGTGCCACCCTCTTTAGCGGGAACTACAATGAGCAGTTCTTC. It yields the protein CATLFSGNYNEQFF.

This clonotype was observed many times. V is TRBV5-6 and J is TRBJ2-6; TRBD2 is a possible D gene (5 bases). Trimming cost V 1 base and J 13 bases, with 15 bases left between them. In germline, CDR1 is SGHDT, CDR2 YYEEEE. The CDR3 has 14 residues. In nucleotides, the CDR3 is TGTGCCAGCAGCTTGAAGTTTCGGGGTCATGTCCTGACTTTC. It codes for CASSLKFRGHVLTF.

The J gene is TRBJ1-1, the V gene TRBV5-6, with no clear D. Germline CDR1 is SGHDT and CDR2 is YYEEEE. Trimming took 4 bases from V and 1 from J, leaving 2 bases between them. This CDR3 has 11 amino acids. The CDR3 is CASSRNTEAFF. Written as DNA, the CDR3 is TGTGCCAGCAGCCGGAACACTGAAGCTTTCTTT.

V usage is TRBV29-1 and J usage is TRBJ2-1; D may be TRBD2 (6 bases). The CDR3 consists of 14 residues. Trimming stripped 7 bases from V and 8 bases from J, with 21 bases between. Looked up from germline, CDR1 is SQVTM and CDR2 is ANQGSEA. The CDR3 loop is CSDLRSGRGDEQFF. In DNA form, the CDR3 reads TGCAGCGACCTGAGGTCCGGGAGAGGTGATGAGCAGTTCTTC.

Ten or more counts support this clonotype. V is TRBV7-2 and J is TRBJ2-7, with D hard to call. The V gene's germline CDR1 is SGHTA and CDR2 FQGNSA. The CDR3 extends over 13 amino acids. The V end lost 5 bases, the J end lost 4 bases, and 12 bases lay between the germline ends. The CDR3 DNA reads as TGTGCCAGCAGCCCGGGCCTGAAGTACGAGCAGTACTTC. As protein: CASSPGLKYEQYF.

This clonotype was detected only a few times. The chain couples TRBV28 to TRBJ2-7; a possible D gene is TRBD1 (7 bases). Germline assignment: CDR1 MDHEN and CDR2 SYDVKM. The CDR3 runs to 14 residues. Trimming cost V 6 bases and J 6 bases, with 18 bases left between them. CDR3 sequence: CASRNPGQRAEQYF. DNA for the CDR3: TGTGCCAGCAGGAATCCGGGACAGCGGGCCGAGCAGTACTTC.

The V call is TRBV18, the J call TRBJ1-2, with TRBD1 as a possible D gene (5 bases). Trimming shortened V by 5 bases and J by 2 bases, and 18 bases separated the two germline ends. The germline V gene has CDR1 KGHSH and CDR2 LQKENI. This CDR3 comprises 16 residues. The CDR3 sequence: CASSFDLGQPNYGYTF. The DNA of the CDR3 is TGTGCCAGCTCATTTGATCTGGGGCAACCCAACTATGGCTACACCTTC.

This clonotype was seen a handful of times. V is TRBV15 and J is TRBJ2-7, with TRBD2 as a possible D gene (6 bases). V was clipped by 0 bases and J by 0 bases, with 12 bases between them. Per germline, CDR1 LNHNV and CDR2 YYDKDF (reference sequence). This CDR3 region has 16 residues. The CDR3 is CATSRDWAGSSYEQYF. For the CDR3, the DNA is TGTGCCACCAGCAGAGATTGGGCGGGGAGCTCCTACGAGCAGTACTTC.

There are many counts of this clonotype. The chain couples TRBV20-1 to TRBJ1-2; D not resolved. Trimming stripped 5 bases from V and 6 bases from J, with 10 bases between. Germline values: CDR1 DFQATT, CDR2 SNEGSKA (reference sequence). This CDR3 is 11 amino acids long. The DNA for the CDR3 is TGCAGTGCTTCCTACAAAGATGGCTACACCTTC. Protein: CSASYKDGYTF.

The rearrangement links TRBV13 to TRBJ2-7, with D possibly called TRBD1 or TRBD2 (5 bases each). With 6 bases removed from V and 1 base from J, the gap between germline ends came to 13 bases. The CDR3 is made up of 14 amino acids. Germline V gives CDR1 PRHDT, CDR2 FYEKMQ (reference sequence). CDR3 sequence (DNA): TGTGCCAGCAGGAGGGCAGGGAGATCCTACGAGCAGTACTTC. Translating it yields CASRRAGRSYEQYF.

This clonotype has just a few counts. The genes are TRBV6-6 and TRBJ2-6, with TRBD2 as a possible D gene (5 bases). Germline V CDR1 and CDR2: MNHNY, SVGAGI (reference sequence). V lost 2 bases and J 4 bases, leaving 9 bases between the germline ends. The length of the CDR3 is 15 residues. The CDR3 sequence: CASSYEGTGANVLTF. CDR3 sequence (DNA): TGTGCCAGCAGTTACGAGGGTACCGGGGCCAACGTCCTGACTTTC.

This clonotype was detected many times. The gene calls are TRBV15 and TRBJ1-1, with D possibly TRBD1 on 6 matching bases. Per the germline V gene, CDR1 is LNHNV and CDR2 is YYDKDF (reference sequence). V shed 3 bases and J shed 3 bases, with 11 bases lying between them. This CDR3 spans 14 amino acids. CDR3 sequence (DNA): TGTGCCACCAGCAGGAGAGGGGGAGACACTGAAGCTTTCTTT. Its protein product is CATSRRGGDTEAFF.

This clonotype was detected ten times or more. The chain combines TRBV7-2 with TRBJ2-7; 10 bases match TRBD2. J gave up 4 bases and V 5 bases, and 8 bases lay outside the gene matches. Germline lookup yields CDR1 SGHTA and CDR2 FQGNSA. The CDR3 spans 15 residues. The CDR3 DNA is TGTGCCAGCAGCCCGCTGCTAGCGGGAGAGTACGAGCAGTACTTC. Translated: CASSPLLAGEYEQYF.

With respect to this clonotype: This may stem from a read error, because a much larger clone lies one nucleotide away. The chain couples TRBV29-1 to TRBJ2-7; TRBD2 agrees at 14 bases. CDR3 length equals 13 residues. J lost 7 bases, V lost 8 bases, and 7 bases had no gene match. The germline gives CDR1 SQVTM, CDR2 ANQGSEA. DNA for the CDR3: TGCAGCTTCAGGACTAGCGGGAGGAGGGAGCAGTACTTC. Translating it yields CSFRTSGRREQYF.

This clonotype appeared many times. V usage is TRBV10-3 and J usage is TRBJ2-1; no clear D gene. There are 14 residues in the CDR3. V lost 0 bases and J lost 5, with 8 bases in between. Looked up from germline, CDR1 is ENHRY and CDR2 is SYGVKD. In DNA form, the CDR3 reads TGTGCCATCAGTGAGTCAGGAAAGAACAATGAGCAGTTCTTC. As protein: CAISESGKNNEQFF.

This clonotype was observed a few times. The chain carries TRBV12-3 or TRBV12-4 and TRBJ1-2; D gene uncertain. The CDR3 spans 14 residues. V lost 7 bases, J lost 5 bases, and 17 bases lay in between. CDR3 nucleotide sequence: TGTGCCAGCACCACGTGGGGAAACGGGTATGGCTACACCTTC. This translates into CASTTWGNGYGYTF.

CDR3 amino acids: CASGLFPSGSKNEQFF. CDR3 bases: TGTGCTAGTGGTTTGTTCCCCAGCGGGAGTAAGAATGAGCAGTTCTTC. V gene TRBV12-5 combines with J gene TRBJ2-1, with 8 bases lining up with TRBD2. CDR1 is LGHNT and CDR2 is FRNRAP in the germline V gene. The CDR3 loop spans 16 amino acids. After removal of 2 bases from V and 7 bases from J, the junction contained 10 bases not matched to a gene.

This clonotype appeared a few times. The chain recombines TRBV29-1 with TRBJ2-7; 10 nucleotides line up with TRBD2. CDR3 length equals 15 residues. Germline V lookup: CDR1 SQVTM, CDR2 ANQGSEA. The trim removed 5 bases at V and 5 bases at J, leaving 12 bases unmatched. CDR3 in DNA: TGCAGCGTTATCTACGCTAGCGGGAGACGGGACGAGCAGTACTTC. Translation gives CSVIYASGRRDEQYF.

The V gene is TRBV5-1, the J gene TRBJ1-4; 7 positions agree with TRBD1. Losses at the gene ends were 4 bases for V and 2 bases for J; bases not matched to a gene: 8. The V gene's germline CDR1 is SGHRS and CDR2 YFSETQ. The CDR3 totals 16 residues. The CDR3 protein is CASSLGTAWTNEKLFF. The CDR3 DNA follows: TGCGCCAGCAGCCTCGGGACAGCTTGGACTAATGAAAAACTGTTTTTT. Full variable domain (rest looked up from reference TRBV5-1 and TRBJ1-4): KAGVTQTPRYLIKTRGQQVTLSCSPISGHRSVSWYQQTPGQGLQFLFEYFSETQRNKGNFPGRFSGRQFSNSRSEMNVSTLELGDSALYLCASSLGTAWTNEKLFFGSGTQLSVL.

In its sample, this clonotype was seen many times. The CDR3 DNA is TGCAGTGCTTTCGTTCCGGGGGATCCTAGTCAGCCCCAGCATTTT. It is translated as CSAFVPGDPSQPQHF. The chain combines TRBV20-1 with TRBJ1-5, with D possibly being TRBD1 (5 bases). The CDR3 loop spans 15 amino acids. Germline CDR1 DFQATT, CDR2 SNEGSKA (reference sequence). Trimming pared 5 bases from V and 6 bases from J, leaving 20 bases between.

This clonotype showed up just once. V is TRBV6-1 and J is TRBJ1-1, with D hard to call. This CDR3 region has 15 residues. V shed 8 bases and J shed 0 bases, with 16 bases lying between them. CDR1 and CDR2 (germline): MNHNS, SASEGT. CDR3 amino acids: CASGTGIPMNTEAFF. CDR3 in DNA: TGTGCCAGCGGTACCGGGATTCCTATGAACACTGAAGCTTTCTTT.

In this sample, this clonotype turned up many times. The chain couples TRBV29-1 to TRBJ2-1, with D maybe TRBD1 (6 bases). The CDR3 extends over 13 amino acids. The germline CDR1 and CDR2 sequences are SQVTM and ANQGSEA. The V end was cut by 6 bases, the J end by 6 bases, with 15 bases between. The CDR3 bases are TGCAGCGTCGGGGACAATTTCAGCAATGAGCAGTTCTTC. Residues: CSVGDNFSNEQFF.

This clonotype was counted a few times. This chain links TRBV30 with TRBJ1-1, with D possibly TRBD1 on 5 matching bases. Germline V gene sequence: CDR1 GTSNPN, CDR2 SVGIG (reference sequence). This CDR3 has 14 residues. The V and J ends lost 5 bases and 5 bases respectively, with 18 bases between them. The chain's CDR3 is CAWGLGHPGTEAFF. The DNA for the CDR3 is TGTGCCTGGGGACTCGGACACCCGGGGACTGAAGCTTTCTTT.